This entry lists 17 T cell receptor beta chains sequenced from one sample in a study of blood T cell repertoires in COVID-19. The protocol was immunoSEQ multiplex PCR, while the TCRdb copy is restricted to in-frame clones and leaves out a portion. This table holds under 400,000 clones, 80% to 90% found once. The sample consisted of PBMCs or T cells enriched from blood (not recorded which). The receptors were gathered from a woman between 40 and 55 years old with acute COVID-19.

The chain combines TRBV3-1 (or the pseudogene TRBV3-2) with TRBJ1-1; D not certain. V lost 1 base to trimming and J lost 5 bases, with 11 bases between them. In germline, CDR1 is LGHDT, CDR2 YNNKEL (reference sequence). The CDR3 loop spans 14 amino acids. The CDR3 sequence is CASSQVAGSTEAFF. Written as DNA, the CDR3 is TGTGCCAGCAGCCAAGTTGCGGGGTCGACTGAAGCTTTCTTT.

The V gene is TRBV12-3 or TRBV12-4, the J gene TRBJ1-2; possibly TRBD1 for D (6 bases). This CDR3 region has 13 residues. Trimming shortened V by 5 bases and J by 3 bases, and 10 bases separated the two germline ends. The CDR3 nucleotides read TGTGCCAGCAGTCCGGACAGATACTATGGCTACACCTTC. Its translation is CASSPDRYYGYTF.

The chain is built from TRBV6-6 and TRBJ1-2; 9 bases are shared with TRBD1. The germline gives CDR1 MNHNY, CDR2 SVGAGI (reference sequence). The CDR3 extends over 13 amino acids. As DNA, the CDR3 is TGTGCAGAAACAGACAGGGGGGAAGAAGGCTACACCTTC. The encoded protein is CAETDRGEEGYTF.

The V gene is TRBV28, the J gene TRBJ1-5; 9 nucleotides agree with TRBD1. The V segment lost 6 bases and the J segment 5 bases; nucleotides outside the gene matches: 8. CDR3 length: 15 residues. CDR1 and CDR2 (germline): MDHEN, SYDVKM. The CDR3 region has the DNA TGTGCCAGCAGCACACCGGGACAGGGCCATCAGCCCCAGCATTTT. Its protein is CASSTPGQGHQPQHF. The full variable domain, rest sourced from reference TRBV28 and TRBJ1-5, is DVKVTQSSRYLVKRTGEKVFLECVQDMDHENMFWYRQDPGLGLRLIYFSYDVKMKEKGDIPEGYSVSREKKERFSLILESASTNQTSMYLCASSTPGQGHQPQHFGDGTRLSIL.

The chain recombines TRBV12-3 or TRBV12-4 with TRBJ1-2, with TRBD1 matching 9 bases. Trimming removed 5 bases from V and 5 bases from J; junction bases left unmatched: 3. This CDR3 region has 13 residues. CDR3 sequence (DNA): TGTGCCAGCAGTACGGGACAGGGTTATGGCTACACCTTC. It is translated as CASSTGQGYGYTF.

V and J are TRBV3-1 (or the pseudogene TRBV3-2) and TRBJ2-7; weak D call: TRBD2 (5 bases). Trimming shortened V by 0 bases and J by 3 bases, and 18 bases separated the two germline ends. Germline values: CDR1 LGHDT, CDR2 YNNKEL (reference sequence). This CDR3 is built from 17 residues. The CDR3 nucleotides read TGTGCCAGCAGCCAAGAATCTGCGCGGGTCCTCTTCTACGAGCAGTACTTC. This translates into CASSQESARVLFYEQYF.

The V call is TRBV11-3, the J call TRBJ2-3, with D maybe TRBD2 (5 bases). Trimming cost V 2 bases and J 4 bases, with 10 bases left between them. Germline-derived CDR1 and CDR2 are SGHNT and YENEEA. The CDR3 has 14 amino acids. The CDR3 region is CASSLRSGADTQYF. The CDR3 nucleotides read TGTGCCAGCAGCTTAAGAAGCGGCGCAGATACGCAGTATTTT. Using reference TRBV11-3 and TRBJ2-3 for the parts outside the CDR3, the full variable domain is EAGVVQSPRYKIIEKKQPVAFWCNPISGHNTLYWYLQNLGQGPELLIRYENEEAVDDSQLPKDRFSAERLKGVDSTLKIQPAELGDSAVYLCASSLRSGADTQYFGPGTRLTVL.

This chain connects TRBV4-3 to TRBJ2-3; 8 bases align to TRBD2. V gave up 0 bases and J gave up 3 bases; unmatched junction bases: 20. The germline gives CDR1 LGHNA, CDR2 YSLEER. CDR3 size: 21 residues. The CDR3 coding sequence is TGCGCCAGCAGCCAAGATACTGGCGGGAGACTTCCGGGGGGGGGAACAGATACGCAGTATTTT. Translating it yields CASSQDTGGRLPGGGTDTQYF.

The chain has TRBV11-2 and TRBJ1-1, with 7 bases identical to TRBD1. The germline V gene encodes CDR1 SGHAT and CDR2 FQNNGV. The trim removed 3 bases at V and 4 bases at J, leaving 14 bases unmatched. The CDR3 spans 17 residues. The CDR3 loop reads CASSFLLQGSKGTEAFF. Written as DNA, the CDR3 is TGTGCCAGCAGCTTCTTGCTACAGGGGTCTAAGGGCACTGAAGCTTTCTTT. The whole variable domain, remainder taken from reference TRBV11-2 and TRBJ1-1, is EAGVAQSPRYKIIEKRQSVAFWCNPISGHATLYWYQQILGQGPKLLIQFQNNGVVDDSQLPKDRFSAERLKGVDSTLKIQPAKLEDSAVYLCASSFLLQGSKGTEAFFGQGTRLTVV.

Written as DNA, the CDR3 is TGTGCCAGCTCACCTAGTCGCCAGGGTCGGCCCGAGCAGTACTTC. Its protein product is CASSPSRQGRPEQYF. The genes are TRBV18 and TRBJ2-7, with D possibly TRBD1 on 5 matching bases. Trimming cost V 3 bases and J 6 bases, with 18 bases left between them. This CDR3 has 15 residues. The germline gives CDR1 KGHSH, CDR2 LQKENI.

This clone was counted only a few times. The genes are TRBV5-5 and TRBJ2-1, with 7 bases fitting TRBD2. Germline lookup yields CDR1 SGHKS and CDR2 YYEKEE (reference sequence). Trimming at V came to 6 bases and at J to 5 bases, leaving 8 bases not matched to a gene. CDR3 length: 14 amino acids. For the CDR3, the DNA is TGTGCCAGCACCCTATTGGGGGGGGACAATGAGCAGTTCTTC. This gives the protein CASTLLGGDNEQFF.

The chain has TRBV28 and TRBJ1-2; 7 bases align to TRBD1. The V and J ends lost 4 bases and 4 bases, in that order; junction bases with no gene match: 6. Germline lookup yields CDR1 MDHEN and CDR2 SYDVKM. The CDR3 extends over 14 amino acids. The CDR3 DNA follows: TGTGCCAGCAGTTGGCCAGGGGGACCCTATGGCTACACCTTC. Its translation: CASSWPGGPYGYTF.

The V gene is TRBV4-2, the J gene TRBJ2-5; 11 nucleotides line up with TRBD2. V shed 8 bases and J 7 bases; nucleotides not matched to a gene: 18. The CDR3 runs 17 residues. Per the germline V gene, CDR1 is LGHNA and CDR2 is YNFKEQ. CDR3 loop: CASGDAGSGGASRTQYF. The CDR3 DNA reads as TGTGCCAGCGGCGACGCGGGTAGCGGGGGGGCTTCGCGGACCCAGTACTTC.

This sequence joins TRBV7-8 and TRBJ2-1, with TRBD1 as a possible D gene (6 bases). Per germline, CDR1 SGHVS and CDR2 FQNEAQ. This CDR3 is 17 amino acids long. V was trimmed by 5 bases and J by 1 base, leaving 18 bases between them. The DNA of the CDR3 is TGTGCCAGCAGCCTCCTTCCAGGGGAGAGGTCCTACAATGAGCAGTTCTTC. This gives the protein CASSLLPGERSYNEQFF.

The chain has TRBV5-1 and TRBJ1-2; D is unclear. Germline V gene lookup returns CDR1 SGHRS and CDR2 YFSETQ. This CDR3 has 13 amino acids. Trimming took off 0 bases at V and 9 bases at J, with 12 bases between the two ends. The CDR3 bases are TGCGCCAGCAGCTTGGAGGTCAGCGGGAGCTACACCTTC. It codes for CASSLEVSGSYTF.

This chain joins TRBV12-3 or TRBV12-4 and TRBJ2-5; D is undetermined. Trimming cost V 3 bases and J 5 bases, with 7 bases left between them. The CDR3 contains 12 residues. The chain's CDR3 is CASSLSRETQYF. Written as DNA, the CDR3 is TGTGCCAGCAGTTTGAGTCGTGAGACCCAGTACTTC.

V usage is TRBV2 and J usage is TRBJ2-2; D is possibly TRBD1 (6 bases). Trimming shortened V by 7 bases and J by 6 bases, and 18 bases separated the two germline ends. The CDR3 has 15 amino acids. Germline V gene lookup returns CDR1 SNHLY and CDR2 FYNNEI. The CDR3 protein is CASNDQGRSAGELFF. The CDR3 nucleotides read TGTGCCAGCAACGACCAGGGGCGTTCTGCCGGGGAGCTGTTTTTT. Full variable domain (missing parts from reference TRBV2 and TRBJ2-2): EPEVTQTPSHQVTQMGQEVILRCVPISNHLYFYWYRQILGQKVEFLVSFYNNEISEKSEIFDDQFSVERPDGSNFTLKIRSTKLEDSAMYFCASNDQGRSAGELFFGEGSRLTVL.